The subject of this entry is one TCR beta chain. This sample is part of a study of blood T cell repertoires in COVID-19. On the study more broadly: COVID-19 samples collected from the United States, Italy and Spain covered acute and convalescent phases. PBMCs, B-cell-depleted T cells, or T cells were the source of the cDNA or gDNA that made up the material.

Original methodology: How many nucleated cells were present was estimated from reference gene primer amplification. Some clones are missing from TCRdb's copy, which holds only in-frame ones; the method was immunoSEQ multiplex PCR. Clone size and the V and J calls come from that table; the DNA yielded D and trimming. Of hundreds of thousands of clones listed, approximately 86% are singletons. CDR1 is SNHLY, CDR2 FYNNEI, per germline. The CDR3 consists of 15 residues. V was clipped by 4 bases and J by 8 bases; unmatched bases: 7. The chain joins TRBV2 to TRBJ1-5; 11 bases are a match to TRBD1. This TCR was recovered from a woman aged 60-75 years who had recovered from COVID-19. Sequencing used peripheral blood. The CDR3 DNA follows: TGTGCCAGCAGTGGGGACAGGGGGGTCGGAAAGCCCCAGCATTTT. The encoded protein is CASSGDRGVGKPQHF.